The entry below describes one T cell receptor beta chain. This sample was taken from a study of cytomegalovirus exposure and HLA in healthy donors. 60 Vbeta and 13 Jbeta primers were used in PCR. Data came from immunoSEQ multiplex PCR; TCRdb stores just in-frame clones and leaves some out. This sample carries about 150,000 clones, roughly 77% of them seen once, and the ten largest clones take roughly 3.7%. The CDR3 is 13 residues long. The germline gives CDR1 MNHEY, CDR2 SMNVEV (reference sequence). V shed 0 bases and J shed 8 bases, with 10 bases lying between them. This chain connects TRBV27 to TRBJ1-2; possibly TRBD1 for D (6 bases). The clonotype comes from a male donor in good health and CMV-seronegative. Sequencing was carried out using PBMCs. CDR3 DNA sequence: TGTGCCAGCAGTTTATCGGCAGGGGAGGGCTACACCTTC. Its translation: CASSLSAGEGYTF.